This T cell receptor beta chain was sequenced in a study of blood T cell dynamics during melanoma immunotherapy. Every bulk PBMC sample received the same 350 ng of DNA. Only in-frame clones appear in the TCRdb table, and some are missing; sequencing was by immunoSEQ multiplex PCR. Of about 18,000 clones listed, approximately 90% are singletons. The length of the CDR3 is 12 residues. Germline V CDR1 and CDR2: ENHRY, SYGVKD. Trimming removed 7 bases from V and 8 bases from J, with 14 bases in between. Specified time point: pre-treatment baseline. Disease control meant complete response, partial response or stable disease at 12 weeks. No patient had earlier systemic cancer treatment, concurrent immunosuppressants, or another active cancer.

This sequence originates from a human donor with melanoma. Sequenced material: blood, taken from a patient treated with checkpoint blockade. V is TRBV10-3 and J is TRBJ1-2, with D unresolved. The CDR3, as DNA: TGTGCCATCACGGAGGTGGGGTCGGGCTACACCTTC. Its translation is CAITEVGSGYTF.